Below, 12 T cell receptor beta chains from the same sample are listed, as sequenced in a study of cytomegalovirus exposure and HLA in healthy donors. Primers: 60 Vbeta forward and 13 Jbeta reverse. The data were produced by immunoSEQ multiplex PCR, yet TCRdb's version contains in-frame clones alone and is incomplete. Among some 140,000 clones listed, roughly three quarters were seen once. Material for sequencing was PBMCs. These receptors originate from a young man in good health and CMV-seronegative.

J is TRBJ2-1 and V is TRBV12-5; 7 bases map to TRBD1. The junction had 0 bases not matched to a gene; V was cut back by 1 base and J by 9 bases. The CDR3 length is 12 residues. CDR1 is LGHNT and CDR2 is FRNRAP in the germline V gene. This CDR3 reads CASGLGQGEQFF. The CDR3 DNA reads TGTGCTAGTGGTTTGGGACAGGGTGAGCAGTTCTTC.

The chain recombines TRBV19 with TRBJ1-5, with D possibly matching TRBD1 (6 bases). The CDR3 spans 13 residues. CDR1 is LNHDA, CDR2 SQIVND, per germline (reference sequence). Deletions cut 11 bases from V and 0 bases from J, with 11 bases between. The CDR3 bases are TGTGCCTTAGGGGGAGATAGCAATCAGCCCCAGCATTTT. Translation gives CALGGDSNQPQHF.

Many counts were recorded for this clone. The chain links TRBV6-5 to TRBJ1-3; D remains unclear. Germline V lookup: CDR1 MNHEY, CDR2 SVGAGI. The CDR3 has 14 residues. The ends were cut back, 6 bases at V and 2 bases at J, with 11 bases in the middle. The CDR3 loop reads CASSSQRAGNTIYF. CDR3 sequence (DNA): TGTGCCAGCAGCTCTCAAAGAGCTGGAAACACCATATATTTT.

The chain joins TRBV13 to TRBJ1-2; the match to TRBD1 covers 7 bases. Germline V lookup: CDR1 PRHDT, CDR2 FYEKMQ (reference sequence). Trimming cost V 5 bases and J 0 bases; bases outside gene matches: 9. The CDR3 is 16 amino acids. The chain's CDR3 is CASSTSTGRANYGYTF. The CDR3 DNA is TGTGCCAGCAGCACCTCGACAGGGAGAGCTAACTATGGCTACACCTTC.

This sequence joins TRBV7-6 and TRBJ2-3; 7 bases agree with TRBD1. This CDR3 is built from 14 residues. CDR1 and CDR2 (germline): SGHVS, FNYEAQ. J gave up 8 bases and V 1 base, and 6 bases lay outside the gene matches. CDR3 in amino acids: CASSLGPTGITQYF. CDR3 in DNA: TGTGCCAGCAGCTTAGGCCCGACAGGGATTACGCAGTATTTT.

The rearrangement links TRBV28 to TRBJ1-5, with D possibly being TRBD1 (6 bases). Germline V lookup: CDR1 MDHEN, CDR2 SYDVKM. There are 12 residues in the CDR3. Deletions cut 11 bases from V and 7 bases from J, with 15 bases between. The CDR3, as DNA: TGTGCCCACACAGGGACGGACCAGCCCCAGCATTTT. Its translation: CAHTGTDQPQHF.

The CDR3 reads CATSLAVSYNEQFF. CDR3 DNA sequence: TGTGCCACTTCGCTAGCGGTCTCCTACAATGAGCAGTTCTTC. V and J are TRBV7-2 and TRBJ2-1; 7 positions match TRBD2. Germline V CDR1 and CDR2: SGHTA, FQGNSA. Trimming at V came to 10 bases and at J to 0 bases, leaving 6 bases not matched to a gene. This CDR3 is 14 amino acids long.

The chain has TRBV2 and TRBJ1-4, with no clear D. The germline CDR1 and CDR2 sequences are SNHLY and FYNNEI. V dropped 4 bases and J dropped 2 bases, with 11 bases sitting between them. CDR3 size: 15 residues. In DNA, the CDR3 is TGTGCCAGCAGTGCGCGGGTCGGGACTAATGAAAAACTGTTTTTT. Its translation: CASSARVGTNEKLFF.

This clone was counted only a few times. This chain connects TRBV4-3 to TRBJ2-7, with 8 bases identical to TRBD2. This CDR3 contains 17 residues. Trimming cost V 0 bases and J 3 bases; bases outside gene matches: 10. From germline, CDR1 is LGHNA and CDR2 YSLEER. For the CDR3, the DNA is TGCGCCAGCAGCCAAGATCCCCCGCTAGCGGGCAGCTACGAGCAGTACTTC. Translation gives CASSQDPPLAGSYEQYF.

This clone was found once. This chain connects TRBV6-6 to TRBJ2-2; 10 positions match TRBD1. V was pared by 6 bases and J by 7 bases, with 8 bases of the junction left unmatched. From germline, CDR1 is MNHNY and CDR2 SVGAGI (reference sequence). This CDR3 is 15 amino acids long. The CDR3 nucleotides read TGTGCCAGCAGATATGGGACAGGGGATGTCGGGGAGCTGTTTTTT. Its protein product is CASRYGTGDVGELFF.

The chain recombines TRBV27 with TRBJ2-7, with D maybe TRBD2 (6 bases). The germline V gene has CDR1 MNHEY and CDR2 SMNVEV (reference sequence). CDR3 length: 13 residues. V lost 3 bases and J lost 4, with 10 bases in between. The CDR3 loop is CASSFFGSYEQYF. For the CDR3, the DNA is TGTGCCAGCAGTTTTTTCGGGAGTTACGAGCAGTACTTC.

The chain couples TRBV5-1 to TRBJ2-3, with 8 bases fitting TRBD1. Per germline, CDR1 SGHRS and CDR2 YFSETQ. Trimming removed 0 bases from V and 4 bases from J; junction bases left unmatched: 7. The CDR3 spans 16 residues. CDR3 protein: CASSLATGDGADTQYF. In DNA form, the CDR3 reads TGCGCCAGCAGCTTGGCGACAGGGGATGGGGCAGATACGCAGTATTTT.